One and the same sample provided the 4 T cell receptor beta chains below, sequenced in a study of low-dose radiotherapy and immunotherapy resistance in tumors. Alpha and beta chains were covered, as first-strand cDNA relied on TRAV- and TRBV-specific primers. TCR amplification ran 20 PCR cycles using constant-region and V-primer adapter primers. TCRdb passed the reads through MiXCR, listing each CDR3 protein once. The sample has 60,000 to 90,000 distinct CDR3 sequences; more than 25% are singletons. Time point meaning: before trial treatment. Here the sequenced sample was PBMCs, taken before treatment. These receptor sequences come from a female donor with ovarian cancer.

This chain links TRBV5-4 with TRBJ1-2, with 12 positions matching TRBD1. The CDR3 runs 15 residues. The germline gives CDR1 SGHNT, CDR2 YYREEE (reference sequence). Trimming at V came to 4 bases and at J to 7 bases, leaving 8 bases not matched to a gene. This chain's CDR3 is CASSGSGQGAVGYTF. In DNA form, the CDR3 reads TGTGCCAGCAGCGGCTCGGGACAGGGGGCGGTTGGCTACACCTTC.

There are a few counts of this clonotype. A read error is likely here: a far larger clone is one base away. V usage is TRBV27 and J usage is TRBJ2-1; 9 positions match TRBD1. This CDR3 is built from 13 residues. CDR1 and CDR2 (germline): MNHEY, SMNVEV (reference sequence). V lost 6 bases, J lost 10 bases, and 7 bases stayed unmatched. CDR3 coding DNA: TGTGCCAGCAGAGACAGGGGGATCTACGAGCAGTTCTTC. Residues: CASRDRGIYEQFF.

This clonotype was seen repeatedly, ten times or more. CDR3 sequence: CASSVKTGTGSRGGELFF. The CDR3 DNA reads as TGTGCCAGCAGCGTCAAAACCGGGACAGGAAGCCGGGGCGGGGAGCTGTTTTTT. The J gene is TRBJ2-2, the V gene TRBV7-8, with 8 bases aligning to TRBD1. The CDR3 contains 18 residues. J was trimmed by 7 bases and V by 5 bases; bases with no gene match: 18. CDR1 and CDR2 from the germline V gene are SGHVS and FQNEAQ.

The V call is TRBV12-3 or TRBV12-4, the J call TRBJ2-5; the match to TRBD2 covers 14 bases. The V gene end was trimmed by 5 bases and the J gene end by 4 bases; junction bases not matched to a gene: 12. The CDR3 spans 18 residues. The CDR3: CASSLIGGGLAGAETQYF. The CDR3 nucleotides read TGTGCCAGCAGTCTAATAGGGGGGGGACTAGCGGGAGCAGAGACCCAGTACTTC.